This TCR beta chain was recorded in a study of cytomegalovirus exposure and HLA in healthy donors. Primers: 60 Vbeta forward and 13 Jbeta reverse. Produced via immunoSEQ multiplex PCR; TCRdb's table is partial and in-frame only. This sample carries around 100,000 clones, roughly four fifths of them seen once, and the ten largest clones take around an eighth. This CDR3 spans 13 amino acids. Germline loops: CDR1 MNHEY, CDR2 SMNVEV (reference sequence). Trimming cost V 5 bases and J 0 bases, with 5 bases left between them. This receptor was identified in a male donor in good health and CMV-seropositive. The chain links TRBV27 to TRBJ2-1, with D perhaps matching TRBD2 (5 bases). Sequencing was done on a sample of PBMCs. CDR3 residues: CASSEGSYNEQFF. CDR3 nucleotides: TGTGCCAGCAGTGAGGGCTCCTACAATGAGCAGTTCTTC.